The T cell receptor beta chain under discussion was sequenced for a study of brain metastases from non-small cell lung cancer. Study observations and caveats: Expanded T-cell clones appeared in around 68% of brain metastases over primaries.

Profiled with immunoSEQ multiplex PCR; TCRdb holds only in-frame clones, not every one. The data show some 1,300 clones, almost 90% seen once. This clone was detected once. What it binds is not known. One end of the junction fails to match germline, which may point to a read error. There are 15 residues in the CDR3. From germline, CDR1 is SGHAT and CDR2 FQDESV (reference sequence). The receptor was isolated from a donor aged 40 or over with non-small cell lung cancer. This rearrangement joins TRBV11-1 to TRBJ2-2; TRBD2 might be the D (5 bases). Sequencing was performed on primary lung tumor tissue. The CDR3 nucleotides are TGTGCCAACAGCCTAGAGAGACCGGGGACCGGGGAGCTGTTTTTT. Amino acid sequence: CANSLERPGTGELFF.